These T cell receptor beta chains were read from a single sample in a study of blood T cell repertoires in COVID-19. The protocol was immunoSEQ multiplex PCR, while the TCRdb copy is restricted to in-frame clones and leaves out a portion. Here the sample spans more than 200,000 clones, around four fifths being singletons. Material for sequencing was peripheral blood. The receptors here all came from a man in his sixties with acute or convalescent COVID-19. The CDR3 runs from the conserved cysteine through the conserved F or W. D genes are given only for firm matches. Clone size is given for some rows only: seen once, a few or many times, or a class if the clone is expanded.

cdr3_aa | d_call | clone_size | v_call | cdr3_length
CASSLLAGASEQFF | TRBD2 | NA | TRBV6-2/TRBV6-3 | 14
CAIRTGGGELFF | TRBD1 | NA | TRBV10-3 | 12
CASSLGAGEEVKYF | NA | NA | TRBV11-2 | 14
CASSQERTGAFGANVLTF | TRBD1 | NA | TRBV3-1/TRBV3-2 | 18
CASSPWTGADEQYF | TRBD1 | NA | TRBV11-3 | 14
CASSPMSLAGVNEQFF | TRBD2 | NA | TRBV7-2 | 16
CASSLDVRYEQYF | NA | NA | TRBV11-2 | 13
CASLPGQGNVLTF | TRBD1 | NA | TRBV28 | 13
CASSLGTSGSDIQYF | TRBD2 | NA | TRBV5-4 | 15
CASSRLQIQNTGELFF | NA | few | TRBV7-7 | 16
CSVDGTGSGYTF | TRBD1 | NA | TRBV29-1 | 12
CASSLGEGVAGNTIYF | NA | NA | TRBV5-1 | 16
CASSYGRAYNSPLHF | NA | once | TRBV6-6 | 15
CASSSPGGGNIQYF | TRBD2 | once | TRBV5-1 | 14
CASGGSSYNEQFF | NA | NA | TRBV19 | 13
CPGSARLATYNEQFF | NA | NA | TRBV22-1 | 15
CASSRRSRDSGANVLTF | NA | NA | TRBV4-1 | 17
CASSSDTGELFF | NA | NA | TRBV2 | 12
CASSSRQGLYDYGYTF | TRBD1 | NA | TRBV11-2 | 16
CASSLGGGPSSYNEQFF | NA | NA | TRBV5-1 | 17